These 23 T cell receptor beta chains were sequenced from one sample in a study of T-cell memory formation after mild COVID-19. TCRdb reprocessed the 5' RACE reads via MiXCR and lists one record per CDR3 protein. The data contain about 850 distinct CDR3 sequences, approximately 40% of them seen just once; the ten biggest clones take up over 9.5%. Sequencing was done on a sample of PBMCs or a T cell subset sorted from them (not recorded which). Receptor source: an adult who had mild COVID-19 (a few samples of this study predate the infection). Cell type and time point are not known.

The rearrangement joins TRBV5-1 to TRBJ2-3; D might be TRBD1 or TRBD2, each matching 5 bases. Germline values: CDR1 SGHRS, CDR2 YFSETQ. The CDR3 spans 16 residues. The V and J ends lost 2 bases and 3 bases respectively, with 16 bases between them. CDR3 coding DNA: TGCGCCAGCAGCTTACATCTCGAGGGGATAACAGATACGCAGTATTTT. Translated: CASSLHLEGITDTQYF.

CDR3 DNA: TGTGCCAGCAGTCGGGACAGGGGGGACACTGAAGCTTTCTTT. Its protein product is CASSRDRGDTEAFF. The V and J genes are TRBV6-5 and TRBJ1-1, with 11 bases that match TRBD1. This CDR3 is 14 amino acids long. Looked up from germline, CDR1 is MNHEY and CDR2 is SVGAGI. J gave up 3 bases and V 5 bases, and 2 bases lay outside the gene matches.

V is TRBV9 and J is TRBJ1-2, with D maybe TRBD1 (5 bases). Germline values: CDR1 SGDLS, CDR2 YYNGEE. The CDR3 has 13 residues. V shed 3 bases and J shed 6 bases, with 12 bases lying between them. CDR3 amino acids: CASSGLGVHGYTF. The CDR3 region has the DNA TGTGCCAGCAGCGGACTAGGGGTACATGGCTACACCTTC.

Sample share makes this clonotype large. The chain combines TRBV7-2 with TRBJ2-1; 11 nucleotides match TRBD2. The CDR3 has 16 residues. V shed 6 bases, J shed 1 base, and the junction held 5 bases outside the gene matches. CDR1 and CDR2 from the germline V gene are SGHTA and FQGNSA. This CDR3 reads CASRPIAGGSYNEQFF. In nucleotides, the CDR3 is TGTGCCAGCAGACCTATAGCGGGAGGGTCCTACAATGAGCAGTTCTTC.

By share, this clonotype ranks as medium-sized (0.01 to 0.1%). The rearrangement uses TRBV4-2 and TRBJ2-1; D not resolved. The germline V and J ends were trimmed by 1 base and 5 bases, with 6 bases remaining between them. The CDR3 is 13 residues long. The germline V gene has CDR1 LGHNA and CDR2 YNFKEQ. Here the CDR3 DNA reads TGTGCCAGCAGCCAAGTTGGACACAATGAGCAGTTCTTC. Residues: CASSQVGHNEQFF.

This clonotype is large within its sample. The rearrangement links TRBV6-4 to TRBJ1-5; TRBD1 matches at 9 bases. The CDR3 sequence is 15 residues long. J was trimmed by 2 bases and V by 10 bases; bases with no gene match: 9. From germline, CDR1 is MRHNA and CDR2 SNTAGT. CDR3 loop: CATIYRGQRNQPQHF. The CDR3 DNA reads TGTGCCACCATATACAGGGGGCAACGCAATCAGCCCCAGCATTTT.

Within the sample, this clonotype is large. V gene TRBV7-3 combines with J gene TRBJ2-2, with 12 bases lining up with TRBD2. J gave up 5 bases and V 6 bases, and 7 bases lay outside the gene matches. CDR3 length equals 16 residues. Germline loops: CDR1 SGHTA, CDR2 FQGTGA. DNA of the CDR3: TGTGCCAGCAGTTATTTCGGGACTAGCGGGACCGGGGAGCTGTTTTTT. Amino acids: CASSYFGTSGTGELFF.

This clonotype has only a few counts. CDR3 nucleotides: TGTGCCACCAGCAGAGATGTAGAGGTGTTGGCTAGCGGGGGGACCGGGGAGCTGTTTTTT. It translates to CATSRDVEVLASGGTGELFF. This sequence joins TRBV15 and TRBJ2-2, with TRBD2 matching over 11 bases. The V gene's germline CDR1 is LNHNV and CDR2 YYDKDF (reference sequence). V gave up 0 bases and J gave up 5 bases; unmatched junction bases: 14. The CDR3 has 20 residues.

CDR3 nucleotide sequence: TGTGCCAGCAGCTTAAATTATCCGGGAGGCGCAGATACGCAGTATTTT. It encodes CASSLNYPGGADTQYF. This chain joins TRBV13 and TRBJ2-3, with 7 bases that match TRBD2. The germline V gene encodes CDR1 PRHDT and CDR2 FYEKMQ (reference sequence). CDR3 length: 16 amino acids. Trimming removed 2 bases from V and 4 bases from J; junction bases left unmatched: 9.

This chain links TRBV6-2 or TRBV6-3 with TRBJ2-7; no clear D. From germline, CDR1 is MNHEY and CDR2 SVGEGT. Trimming took off 6 bases at V and 3 bases at J, with 12 bases between the two ends. This CDR3 comprises 13 residues. CDR3 in DNA: TGTGCCAGCAGCGGCGCTGGATACTACGAGCAGTACTTC. Amino acids: CASSGAGYYEQYF.

V gene TRBV20-1 combines with J gene TRBJ2-7; D is uncertain. Germline values: CDR1 DFQATT, CDR2 SNEGSKA (reference sequence). This CDR3 has 11 residues. V dropped 5 bases and J dropped 3 bases, with 8 bases sitting between them. The CDR3 DNA reads TGCAGTGCTGCGAATCTCTACGAGCAGTACTTC. The encoded protein is CSAANLYEQYF.

This clonotype is termed medium-sized. The chain has TRBV2 and TRBJ2-2, with TRBD1 identical over 9 bases. The germline V gene encodes CDR1 SNHLY and CDR2 FYNNEI. There are 17 residues in the CDR3. The ends lost 6 bases at V and 6 bases at J; junction bases unmatched: 14. DNA for the CDR3: TGTGCCAGCAGGGACTGGGCGGGACAGGGTCCCCCCGGGGAGCTGTTTTTT. As protein: CASRDWAGQGPPGELFF.

This clonotype is categorized as medium-sized. The chain carries TRBV7-8 and TRBJ2-2; D uncertain. V was trimmed by 3 bases and J by 8 bases, leaving 1 base between them. Germline lookup yields CDR1 SGHVS and CDR2 FQNEAQ. The CDR3 is 10 amino acids. The CDR3 spells CASSLGELFF. In DNA form, the CDR3 reads TGTGCCAGCAGCTTGGGGGAGCTGTTTTTT.

The CDR3 spells CASSSGRTVEGNEQFF. The DNA of the CDR3 is TGTGCCAGCAGCTCAGGGAGGACAGTCGAGGGCAATGAGCAGTTCTTC. The V gene is TRBV7-7, the J gene TRBJ2-1, with D perhaps TRBD1 or TRBD2 (6 bases each). V was pared by 4 bases and J by 6 bases, with 19 bases between. From germline, CDR1 is SSHAT and CDR2 FNYEAQ (reference sequence). The CDR3 runs to 16 residues.

This clonotype occurred once. The genes are TRBV5-1 and TRBJ2-7, with a tentative D call TRBD1 (6 bases). V dropped 4 bases and J dropped 3 bases, with 14 bases sitting between them. The CDR3 sequence is 14 residues long. Germline V CDR1 and CDR2: SGHRS, YFSETQ. CDR3 coding DNA: TGCGCCAGCAGCCTAAGGACAGCCATCTACGAGCAGTACTTC. Translation gives CASSLRTAIYEQYF.

This clonotype is judged large. The DNA for the CDR3 is TGTGCCAGCAGTGGCCTGGGACTAGCGGGTCCCGGGTCCTACAATGAGCAGTTCTTC. The encoded protein is CASSGLGLAGPGSYNEQFF. J is TRBJ2-1 and V is TRBV6-1, with TRBD2 matching 12 bases. This CDR3 spans 19 amino acids. Per the germline V gene, CDR1 is MNHNS and CDR2 is SASEGT. Trimming removed 4 bases from V and 1 base from J; junction bases left unmatched: 11.

This clonotype is medium-sized in the sample. The CDR3 DNA reads as TGTGCCAGCAGCGTAGGGGGGGTGGGGTCCTACGAGCAGTACTTC. Translation: CASSVGGVGSYEQYF. The chain carries TRBV9 and TRBJ2-7; possible D gene TRBD2, 6 bases. V shed 0 bases and J shed 1 base, with 11 bases lying between them. Germline lookup yields CDR1 SGDLS and CDR2 YYNGEE. This CDR3 spans 15 amino acids.

This chain joins TRBV29-1 and TRBJ2-7; 8 nucleotides agree with TRBD1. The CDR3 runs 13 residues. Germline assignment: CDR1 SQVTM and CDR2 ANQGSEA. Trimming took 5 bases from V and 4 from J; bases not matched to a gene: 7. The CDR3 sequence: CSVKRTGTYEQYF. The CDR3 nucleotides read TGCAGCGTTAAGAGGACAGGGACTTACGAGCAGTACTTC.

This rearrangement joins TRBV12-3 or TRBV12-4 to TRBJ2-7, with D possibly matching TRBD1 (5 bases). V lost 3 bases and J 0 bases, leaving 12 bases between the germline ends. There are 15 residues in the CDR3. The CDR3 sequence: CASSFGATVSYEQYF. DNA for the CDR3: TGTGCCAGCAGTTTTGGGGCCACAGTCTCCTACGAGCAGTACTTC.

The DNA for the CDR3 is TGCAGCGTCGATACGCCGGGACTAATCCCAGATACGCAGTATTTT. Its translation: CSVDTPGLIPDTQYF. The V call is TRBV29-1, the J call TRBJ2-3; 7 bases align to TRBD2. The CDR3 totals 15 residues. Per germline, CDR1 SQVTM and CDR2 ANQGSEA. Germline trimming cut 6 bases from V and 4 bases from J; bases unmatched to any gene: 13.

This chain uses TRBV20-1 with TRBJ2-2, with D unresolved. Germline V CDR1 and CDR2: DFQATT, SNEGSKA (reference sequence). CDR3 length: 17 amino acids. V lost 1 base and J 0 bases, leaving 15 bases between the germline ends. In nucleotides, the CDR3 is TGCAGTGCTAGAGTGGGATCCGGGTTGCCGAACACCGGGGAGCTGTTTTTT. Translating it yields CSARVGSGLPNTGELFF.

By sample fraction, this clonotype is medium-sized. The rearrangement joins TRBV5-1 to TRBJ1-2; no definite D call. This CDR3 is built from 12 residues. Germline assignment: CDR1 SGHRS and CDR2 YFSETQ. Trimming cost V 0 bases and J 6 bases, with 6 bases left between them. CDR3 protein: CASSLAQDGYTF. CDR3 in DNA: TGCGCCAGCAGCTTGGCGCAGGATGGCTACACCTTC.

This clonotype is judged large. V usage is TRBV12-3 or TRBV12-4 and J usage is TRBJ2-1, with a weak D call TRBD2 (7 bases). Between the trimmed V and J ends, which lost 3 bases and 2 bases, there was a span of 17 bases. The CDR3 is made up of 17 amino acids. The CDR3 spells CASSFGRAGATYNEQFF. As DNA, the CDR3 is TGTGCCAGCAGTTTCGGTCGGGCGGGGGCAACCTACAATGAGCAGTTCTTC.